The present T cell receptor (beta chain) was sequenced within a study of Tregs in tolerant kidney transplant recipients. Produced via immunoSEQ multiplex PCR; TCRdb's table is partial and in-frame only. This repertoire shows under 50,000 clones, roughly 95% found once; its top ten account for approximately 0.4%. Notes on this clone: Its target is not known.

This sequence was found in a human donor in good health. The material sequenced was Tregs from blood cultured with allogeneic cells.

CDR3 in DNA: TGTGCCAGCAGCTTTTACTACGAGCAGTACTTC. Its translation: CASSFYYEQYF. The chain recombines TRBV11-2 with TRBJ2-7, with unresolved D. This CDR3 contains 11 residues. Germline V gene lookup returns CDR1 SGHAT and CDR2 FQNNGV. Trimming left V 3 bases short and J 3 bases short, with 3 bases between.